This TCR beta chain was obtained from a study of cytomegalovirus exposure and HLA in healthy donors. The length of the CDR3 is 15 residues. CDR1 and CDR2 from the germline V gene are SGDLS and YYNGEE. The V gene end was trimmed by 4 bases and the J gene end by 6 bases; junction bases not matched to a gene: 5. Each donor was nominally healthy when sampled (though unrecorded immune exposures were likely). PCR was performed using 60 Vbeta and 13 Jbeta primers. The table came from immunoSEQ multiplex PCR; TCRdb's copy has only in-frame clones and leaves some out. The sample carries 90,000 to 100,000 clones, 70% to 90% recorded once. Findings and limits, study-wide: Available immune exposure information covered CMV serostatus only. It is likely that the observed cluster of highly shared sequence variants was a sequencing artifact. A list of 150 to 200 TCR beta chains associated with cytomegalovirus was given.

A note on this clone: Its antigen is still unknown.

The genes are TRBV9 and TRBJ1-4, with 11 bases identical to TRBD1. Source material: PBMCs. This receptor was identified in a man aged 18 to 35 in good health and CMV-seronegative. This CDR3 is CASSSRTGGDEKLFF. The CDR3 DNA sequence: TGTGCCAGCAGCTCCCGGACAGGGGGCGATGAAAAACTGTTTTTT.